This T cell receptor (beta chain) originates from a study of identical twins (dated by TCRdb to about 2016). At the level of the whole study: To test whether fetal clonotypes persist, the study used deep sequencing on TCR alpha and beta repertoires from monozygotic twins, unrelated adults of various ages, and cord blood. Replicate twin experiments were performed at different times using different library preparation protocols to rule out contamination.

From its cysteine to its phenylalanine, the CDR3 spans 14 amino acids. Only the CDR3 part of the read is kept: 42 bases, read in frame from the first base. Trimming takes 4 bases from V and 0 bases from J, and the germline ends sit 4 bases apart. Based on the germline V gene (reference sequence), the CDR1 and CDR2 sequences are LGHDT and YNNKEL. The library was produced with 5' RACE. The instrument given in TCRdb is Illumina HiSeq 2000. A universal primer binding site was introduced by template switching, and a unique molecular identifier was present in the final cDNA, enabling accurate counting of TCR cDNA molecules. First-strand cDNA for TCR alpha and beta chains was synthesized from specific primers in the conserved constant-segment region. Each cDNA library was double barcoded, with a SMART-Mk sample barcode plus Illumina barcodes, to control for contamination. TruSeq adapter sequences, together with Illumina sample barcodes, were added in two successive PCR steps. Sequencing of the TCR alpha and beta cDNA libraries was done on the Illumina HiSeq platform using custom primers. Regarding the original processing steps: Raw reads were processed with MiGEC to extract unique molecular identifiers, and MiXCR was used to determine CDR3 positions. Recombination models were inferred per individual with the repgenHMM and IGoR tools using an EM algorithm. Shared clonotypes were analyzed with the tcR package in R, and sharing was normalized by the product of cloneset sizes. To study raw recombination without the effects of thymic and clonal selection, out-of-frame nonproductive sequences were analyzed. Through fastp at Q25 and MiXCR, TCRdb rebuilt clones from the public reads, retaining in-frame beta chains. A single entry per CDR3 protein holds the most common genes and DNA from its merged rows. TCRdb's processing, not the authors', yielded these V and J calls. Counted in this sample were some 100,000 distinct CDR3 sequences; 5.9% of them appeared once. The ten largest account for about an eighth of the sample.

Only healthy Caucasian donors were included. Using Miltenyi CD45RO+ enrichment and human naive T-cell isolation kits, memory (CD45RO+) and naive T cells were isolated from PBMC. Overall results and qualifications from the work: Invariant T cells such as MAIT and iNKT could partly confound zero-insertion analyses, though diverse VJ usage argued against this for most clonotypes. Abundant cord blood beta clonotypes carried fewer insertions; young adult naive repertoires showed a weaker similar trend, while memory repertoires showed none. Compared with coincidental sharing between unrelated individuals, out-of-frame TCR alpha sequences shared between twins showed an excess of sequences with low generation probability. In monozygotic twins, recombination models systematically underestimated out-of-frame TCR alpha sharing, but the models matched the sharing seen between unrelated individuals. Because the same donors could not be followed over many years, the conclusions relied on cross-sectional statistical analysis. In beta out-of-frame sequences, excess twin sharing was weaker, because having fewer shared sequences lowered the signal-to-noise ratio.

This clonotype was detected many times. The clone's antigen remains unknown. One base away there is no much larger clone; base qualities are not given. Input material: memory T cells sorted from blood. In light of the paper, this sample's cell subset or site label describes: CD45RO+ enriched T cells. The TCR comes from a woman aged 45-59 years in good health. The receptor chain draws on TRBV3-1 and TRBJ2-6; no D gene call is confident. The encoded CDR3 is CASSPNSGANVLTF. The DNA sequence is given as TGTGCCAGCAGCCCCAACTCTGGGGCCAACGTCCTGACTTTC.